This TCR beta chain was retrieved from a study of blood T cell repertoires in COVID-19. About the study: COVID-19 samples, acute and convalescent, were from the United States, Italy and Spain.

Trimming took 2 bases from V and 2 from J; bases not matched to a gene: 14. CDR1 is LNHDA, CDR2 SQIVND, per germline (reference sequence). The CDR3 totals 19 residues. Original processing notes: By means of reference gene primer amplification, nucleated cell counts were estimated. Sequencing used immunoSEQ multiplex PCR; TCRdb keeps in-frame clones, though not all of them. The D gene and trimming were derived from the DNA, and the V and J assignments and clone size from that table. This sample has under 140,000 clones, with 60% to 80% found just once. The sequencing input was peripheral blood. This clonotype was obtained from an elderly woman with active or convalescent COVID-19. This chain connects TRBV19 to TRBJ1-5; 8 bases align to TRBD1. This chain's CDR3 is CASSISSQGAVLGNQPQHF. Here the CDR3 DNA reads TGTGCCAGTAGTATATCCAGCCAGGGGGCTGTTTTAGGCAATCAGCCCCAGCATTTT.